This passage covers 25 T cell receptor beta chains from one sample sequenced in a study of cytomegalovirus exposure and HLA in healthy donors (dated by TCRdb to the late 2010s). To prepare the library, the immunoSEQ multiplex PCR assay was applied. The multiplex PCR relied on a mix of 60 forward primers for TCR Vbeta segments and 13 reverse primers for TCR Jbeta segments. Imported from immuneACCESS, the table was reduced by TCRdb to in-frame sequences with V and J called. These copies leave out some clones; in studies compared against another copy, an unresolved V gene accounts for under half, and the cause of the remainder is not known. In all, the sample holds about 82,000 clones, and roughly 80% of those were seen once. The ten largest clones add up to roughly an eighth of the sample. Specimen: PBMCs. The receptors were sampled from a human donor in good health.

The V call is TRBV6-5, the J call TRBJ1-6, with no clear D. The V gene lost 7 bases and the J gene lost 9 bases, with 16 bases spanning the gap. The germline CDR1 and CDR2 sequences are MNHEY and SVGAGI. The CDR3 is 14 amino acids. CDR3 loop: CASKAGRVASPLHF. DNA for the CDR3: TGTGCCAGCAAGGCGGGGAGAGTCGCTTCACCCCTCCACTTT.

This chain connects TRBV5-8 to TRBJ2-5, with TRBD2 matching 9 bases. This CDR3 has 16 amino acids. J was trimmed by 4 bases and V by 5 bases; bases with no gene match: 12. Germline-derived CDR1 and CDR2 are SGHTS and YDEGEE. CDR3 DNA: TGTGCCAGCAGAACCGGGACTAGCCCGACAGGAGAGACCCAGTACTTC. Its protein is CASRTGTSPTGETQYF. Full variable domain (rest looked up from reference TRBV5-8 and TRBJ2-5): EAGVTQSPTHLIKTRGQQATLRCSPISGHTSVYWYQQALGLGLQFLLWYDEGEERNRGNFPPRFSGRQFPNYSSELNVNALELEDSALYLCASRTGTSPTGETQYFGPGTRLLVL.

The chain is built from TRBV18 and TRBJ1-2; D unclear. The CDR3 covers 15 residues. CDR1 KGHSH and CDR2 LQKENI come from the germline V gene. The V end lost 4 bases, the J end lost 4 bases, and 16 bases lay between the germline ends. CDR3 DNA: TGTGCCAGCTCACAGGGCCCTCGTGGAGGCTATGGCTACACCTTC. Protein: CASSQGPRGGYGYTF.

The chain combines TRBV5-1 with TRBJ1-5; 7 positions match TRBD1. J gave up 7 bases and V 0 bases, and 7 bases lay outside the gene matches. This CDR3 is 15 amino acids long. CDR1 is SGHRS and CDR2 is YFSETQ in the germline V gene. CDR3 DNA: TGCGCCAGCAGCTTGGAAGGGGGCCACCACCAGCCCCAGCATTTT. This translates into CASSLEGGHHQPQHF. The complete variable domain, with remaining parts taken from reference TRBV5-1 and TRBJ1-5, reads KAGVTQTPRYLIKTRGQQVTLSCSPISGHRSVSWYQQTPGQGLQFLFEYFSETQRNKGNFPGRFSGRQFSNSRSEMNVSTLELGDSALYLCASSLEGGHHQPQHFGDGTRLSIL.

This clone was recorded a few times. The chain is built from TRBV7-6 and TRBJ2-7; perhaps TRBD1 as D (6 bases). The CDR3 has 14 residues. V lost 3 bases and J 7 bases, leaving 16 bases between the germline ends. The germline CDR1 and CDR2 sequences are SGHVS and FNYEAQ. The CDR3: CASSFKQGQGEQYF. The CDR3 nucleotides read TGTGCCAGCAGCTTTAAGCAGGGGCAGGGAGAGCAGTACTTC.

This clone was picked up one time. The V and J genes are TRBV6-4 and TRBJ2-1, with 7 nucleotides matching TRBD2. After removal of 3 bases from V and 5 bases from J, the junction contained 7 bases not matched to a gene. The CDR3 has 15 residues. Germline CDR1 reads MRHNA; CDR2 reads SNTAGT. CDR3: CASSEGLAAHNEQFF. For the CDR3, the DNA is TGTGCCAGCAGTGAGGGCCTAGCGGCCCACAATGAGCAGTTCTTC.

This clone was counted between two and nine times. The CDR3 nucleotides are TGCGCCAGCAGTCAACCCGGCGGGGGAAGCAATCAGCCCCAGCATTTT. Amino acid sequence: CASSQPGGGSNQPQHF. This chain links TRBV23-1 with TRBJ1-5; a weak D match, TRBD1 (5 bases). TRBV23-1 is reported as an ORF; its role is uncertain. The CDR3 extends over 16 amino acids. Trimming pared 2 bases from V and 1 base from J, leaving 12 bases between.

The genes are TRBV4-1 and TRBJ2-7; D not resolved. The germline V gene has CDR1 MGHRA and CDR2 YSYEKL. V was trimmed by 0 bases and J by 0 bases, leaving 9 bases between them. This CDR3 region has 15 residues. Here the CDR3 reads CASSQERRSSYEQYF. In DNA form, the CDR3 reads TGCGCCAGCAGCCAAGAACGACGGAGCTCCTACGAGCAGTACTTC.

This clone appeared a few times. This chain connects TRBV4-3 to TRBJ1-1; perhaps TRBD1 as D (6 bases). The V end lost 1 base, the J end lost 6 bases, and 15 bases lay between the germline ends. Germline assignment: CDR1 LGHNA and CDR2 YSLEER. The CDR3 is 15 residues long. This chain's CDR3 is CASSQVGGRYPEAFF. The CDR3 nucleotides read TGCGCCAGCAGCCAAGTGGGGGGGCGGTATCCTGAAGCTTTCTTT.

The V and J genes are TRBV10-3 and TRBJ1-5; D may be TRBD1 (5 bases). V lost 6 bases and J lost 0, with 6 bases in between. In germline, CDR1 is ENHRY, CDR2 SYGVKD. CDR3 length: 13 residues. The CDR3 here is CAISRDSNQPQHF. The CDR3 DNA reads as TGTGCCATCAGCAGGGATAGCAATCAGCCCCAGCATTTT.

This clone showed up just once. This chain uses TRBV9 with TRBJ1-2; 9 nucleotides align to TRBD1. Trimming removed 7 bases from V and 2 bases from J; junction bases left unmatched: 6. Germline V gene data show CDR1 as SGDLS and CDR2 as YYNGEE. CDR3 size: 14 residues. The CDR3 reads CASQFGQGNYGYTF. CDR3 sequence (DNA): TGTGCCAGCCAATTCGGACAGGGGAACTATGGCTACACCTTC.

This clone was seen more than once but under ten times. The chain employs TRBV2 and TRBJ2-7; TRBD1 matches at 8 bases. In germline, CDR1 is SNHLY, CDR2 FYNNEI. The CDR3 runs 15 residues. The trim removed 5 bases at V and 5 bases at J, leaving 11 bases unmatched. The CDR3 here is CASSLSTGVGNEQYF. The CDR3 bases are TGTGCCAGCAGTTTGTCGACAGGGGTTGGGAACGAGCAGTACTTC.

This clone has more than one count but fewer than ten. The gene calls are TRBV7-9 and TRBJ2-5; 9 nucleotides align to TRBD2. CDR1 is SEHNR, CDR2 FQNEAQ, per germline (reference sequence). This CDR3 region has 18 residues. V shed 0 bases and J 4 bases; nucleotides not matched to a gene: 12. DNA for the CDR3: TGTGCCAGCAGCTTAGCGGAGTTCGGGCGGGGGGGCGGAGAGACCCAGTACTTC. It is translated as CASSLAEFGRGGGETQYF.

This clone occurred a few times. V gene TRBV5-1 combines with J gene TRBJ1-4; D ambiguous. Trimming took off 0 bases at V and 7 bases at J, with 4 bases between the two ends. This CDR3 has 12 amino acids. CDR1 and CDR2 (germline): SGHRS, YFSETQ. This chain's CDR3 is CASSLDGEKLFF. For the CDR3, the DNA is TGCGCCAGCAGCTTGGACGGTGAAAAACTGTTTTTT.

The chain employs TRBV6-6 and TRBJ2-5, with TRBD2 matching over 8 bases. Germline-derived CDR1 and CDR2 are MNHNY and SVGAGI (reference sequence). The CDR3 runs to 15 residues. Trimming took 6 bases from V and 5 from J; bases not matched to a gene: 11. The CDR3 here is CASRPLGRGDETQYF. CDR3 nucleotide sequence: TGTGCCAGCAGACCTCTGGGGCGGGGGGACGAGACCCAGTACTTC.

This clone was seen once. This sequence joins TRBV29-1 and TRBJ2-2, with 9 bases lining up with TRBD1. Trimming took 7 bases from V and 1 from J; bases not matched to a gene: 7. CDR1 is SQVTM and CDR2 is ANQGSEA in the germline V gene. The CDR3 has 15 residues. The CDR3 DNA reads TGCAGCGCCCTGGGACAGGGCGTGAACACCGGGGAGCTGTTTTTT. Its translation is CSALGQGVNTGELFF.

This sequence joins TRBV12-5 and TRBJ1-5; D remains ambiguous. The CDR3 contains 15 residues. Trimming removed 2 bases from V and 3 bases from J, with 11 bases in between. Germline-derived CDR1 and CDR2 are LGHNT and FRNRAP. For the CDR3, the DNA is TGTGCTAGTGGTTTGTCACAAGTGAACAATCAGCCCCAGCATTTT. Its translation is CASGLSQVNNQPQHF.

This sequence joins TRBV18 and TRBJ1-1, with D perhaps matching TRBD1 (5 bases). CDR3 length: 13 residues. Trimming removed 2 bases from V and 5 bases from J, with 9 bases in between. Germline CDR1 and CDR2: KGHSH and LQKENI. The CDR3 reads CASSPGGLTEAFF. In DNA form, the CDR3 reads TGTGCCAGCTCACCAGGGGGGTTGACTGAAGCTTTCTTT.

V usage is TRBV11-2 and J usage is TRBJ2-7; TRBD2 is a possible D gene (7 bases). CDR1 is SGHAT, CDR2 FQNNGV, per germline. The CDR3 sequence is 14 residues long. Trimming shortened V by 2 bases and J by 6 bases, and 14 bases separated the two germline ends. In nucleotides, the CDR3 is TGTGCCAGCAGCTTAAGCAGGGGCGGGGGCGAGCAGTACTTC. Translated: CASSLSRGGGEQYF.

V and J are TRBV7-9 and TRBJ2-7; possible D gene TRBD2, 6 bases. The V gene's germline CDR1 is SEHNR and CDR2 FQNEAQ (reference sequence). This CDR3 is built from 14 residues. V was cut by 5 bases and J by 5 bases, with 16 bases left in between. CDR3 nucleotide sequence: TGTGCCAGCAGCCCAAGACTAGTCCCCGACGAGCAGTACTTC. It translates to CASSPRLVPDEQYF.

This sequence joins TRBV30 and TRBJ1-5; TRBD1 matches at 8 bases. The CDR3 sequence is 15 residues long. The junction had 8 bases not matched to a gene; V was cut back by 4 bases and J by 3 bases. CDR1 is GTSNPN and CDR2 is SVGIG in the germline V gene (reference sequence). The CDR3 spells CAWNRGGQVNQPQHF. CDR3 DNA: TGTGCCTGGAACCGAGGGGGACAGGTCAATCAGCCCCAGCATTTT.

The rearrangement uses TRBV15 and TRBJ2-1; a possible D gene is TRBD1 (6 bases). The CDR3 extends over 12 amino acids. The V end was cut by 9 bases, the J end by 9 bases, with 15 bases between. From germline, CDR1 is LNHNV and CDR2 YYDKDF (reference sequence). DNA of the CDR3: TGTGCCACGGGGGCTTTAGTCGGTGAGCAGTTCTTC. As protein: CATGALVGEQFF.

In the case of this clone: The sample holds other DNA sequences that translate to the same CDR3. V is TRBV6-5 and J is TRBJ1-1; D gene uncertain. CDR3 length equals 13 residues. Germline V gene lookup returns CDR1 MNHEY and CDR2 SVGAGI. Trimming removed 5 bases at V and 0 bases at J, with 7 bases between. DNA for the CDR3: TGTGCCAGCAGTGACACGCTGAACACTGAAGCTTTCTTT. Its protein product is CASSDTLNTEAFF.

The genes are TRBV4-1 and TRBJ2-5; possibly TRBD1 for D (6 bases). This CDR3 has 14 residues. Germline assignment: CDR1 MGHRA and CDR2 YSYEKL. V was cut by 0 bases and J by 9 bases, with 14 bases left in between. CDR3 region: CASSQERRSGAQYF. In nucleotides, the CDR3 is TGCGCCAGCAGCCAAGAACGTAGGTCAGGGGCCCAGTACTTC.

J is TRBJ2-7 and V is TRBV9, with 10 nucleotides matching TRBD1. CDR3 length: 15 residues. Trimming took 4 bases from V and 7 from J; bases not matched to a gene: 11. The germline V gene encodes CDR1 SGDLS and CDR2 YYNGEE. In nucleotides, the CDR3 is TGTGCCAGCAGCAGGACGGGACAGGGGCCGGGGGAGCAGTACTTC. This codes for CASSRTGQGPGEQYF.